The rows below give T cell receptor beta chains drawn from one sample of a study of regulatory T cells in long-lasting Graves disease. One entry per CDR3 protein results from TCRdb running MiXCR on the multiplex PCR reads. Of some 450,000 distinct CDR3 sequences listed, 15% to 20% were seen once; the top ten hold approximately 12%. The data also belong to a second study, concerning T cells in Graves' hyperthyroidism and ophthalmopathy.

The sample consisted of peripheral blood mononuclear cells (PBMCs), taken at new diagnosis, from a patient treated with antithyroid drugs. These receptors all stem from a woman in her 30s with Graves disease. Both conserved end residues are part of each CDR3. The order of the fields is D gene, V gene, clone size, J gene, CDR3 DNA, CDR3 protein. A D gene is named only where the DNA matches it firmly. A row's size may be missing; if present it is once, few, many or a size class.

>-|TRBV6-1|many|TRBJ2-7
TGTGCCAGCAGTGAAGTCAGCGGGCCCGGCTCCTACGAGCAGTACTTC
CASSEVSGPGSYEQYF
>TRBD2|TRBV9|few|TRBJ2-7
TGTGCCAGCAGCGTCGGTTCTAGCGGGAGTTACGAGCAGTACTTC
CASSVGSSGSYEQYF
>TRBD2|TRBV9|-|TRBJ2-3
TGTGCCAGCAGCGAGAGGATGCTAGCGGGAGGGCAAGGAGATACGCAGTATTTT
CASSERMLAGGQGDTQYF
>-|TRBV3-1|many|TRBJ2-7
TGTGCCAGCAGCCGTCAGTTGGCCTACGAGCAGTACTTC
CASSRQLAYEQYF
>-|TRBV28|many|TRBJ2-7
TGTGCCAGCAGTTTAACTACATCAGGACGCGGCGAGCAGTACTTC
CASSLTTSGRGEQYF
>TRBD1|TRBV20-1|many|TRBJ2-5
TGCAGTGCTAGAGTCGACAGGGCGGAGACCCAGTACTTC
CSARVDRAETQYF
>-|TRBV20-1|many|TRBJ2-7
TGCAGTGCTGCCAGATTTCGGGACCCAGCCTACGAGCAGTACTTC
CSAARFRDPAYEQYF
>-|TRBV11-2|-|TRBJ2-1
TGTGCCAGCAGCTCCCTGTGGGCTAGTGTACATGAGCAGTTCTTC
CASSSLWASVHEQFF
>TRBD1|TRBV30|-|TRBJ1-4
TGTGCCTGGAAATGGACAGGTGAAAAACTGTTTTTT
CAWKWTGEKLFF
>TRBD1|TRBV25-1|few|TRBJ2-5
TGTGCCAGCAGTGACCCCCGACAGGGCGACGAGACCCAGTACTTC
CASSDPRQGDETQYF
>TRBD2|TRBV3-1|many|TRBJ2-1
TGTGCCAGCAGCCAAGATATTTGGACTAGCACTCGAAAGGAGCAGTTCTTC
CASSQDIWTSTRKEQFF
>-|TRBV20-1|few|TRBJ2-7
TGCAGTGCTAGCCTACCACTATCCACGGAGCAGTACTTC
CSASLPLSTEQYF
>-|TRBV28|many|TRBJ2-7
TGTGCCAGCAGGACCCGGGGCGGCGACGAGCAGTACTTC
CASRTRGGDEQYF
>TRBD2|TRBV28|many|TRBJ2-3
TGTGCCAGCAGTTCGTCTTGGGCGGGAGGGGCCGATACGCAGTATTTT
CASSSSWAGGADTQYF
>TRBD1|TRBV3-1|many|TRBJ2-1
TGTGCCAGCAGCCAAGCAGGCAAGGACAGGGGGCTAAGGGAGCAGTTCTTC
CASSQAGKDRGLREQFF
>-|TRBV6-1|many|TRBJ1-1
TGTGCCAGCAGTCCCCGACGCACTGAAGCTTTCTTT
CASSPRRTEAFF
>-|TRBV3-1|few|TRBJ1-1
TGTGCCAGCAGCCAAGGACAGTGGGGTACTGAAGCTTTCTTT
CASSQGQWGTEAFF
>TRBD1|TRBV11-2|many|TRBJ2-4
TGTGCCAGCAGCTTTTGGGGACAGGCGCAAAACATTCAGTACTTC
CASSFWGQAQNIQYF
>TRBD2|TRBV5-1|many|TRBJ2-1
TGCGCCAGCAGCTCCACTAGCGGGAGGATCGATGAGCAGTTCTTC
CASSSTSGRIDEQFF
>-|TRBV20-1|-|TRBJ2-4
TGCAGTGATCAGCCCAGCCGCAAAAACATTCAGTACTTC
CSDQPSRKNIQYF
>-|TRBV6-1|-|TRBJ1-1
TGTGCCACCCTCCCTTCTTCTGGGGTGAACACTGAAGCTTTCTTT
CATLPSSGVNTEAFF
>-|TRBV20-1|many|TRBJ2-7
TGCAGTGCTAGAGAGGCCAGGACCTACGAGCAGTACTTC
CSAREARTYEQYF
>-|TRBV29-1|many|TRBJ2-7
TGCAGCGCTCAGAACTCCTACGAGCAGTACTTC
CSAQNSYEQYF
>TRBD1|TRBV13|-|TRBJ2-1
TGTGCCAGCAGCTTAGACGGGACAGGTCCCTGGGGGAAAACCTACAATGAGCAGTTCTTC
CASSLDGTGPWGKTYNEQFF
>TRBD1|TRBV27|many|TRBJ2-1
TGTGCCAGCACGGGGCAGGGGGCGGATGAGCAGTTCTTC
CASTGQGADEQFF
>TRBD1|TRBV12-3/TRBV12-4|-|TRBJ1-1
TGTGCCAGCAGGGGACAGGAGAACACTGAAGCTTTCTTT
CASRGQENTEAFF
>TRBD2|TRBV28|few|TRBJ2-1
TGTGCCAGCAGTTCAAATATGGGGACTAGCTTCGATGAGCAGTTCTTC
CASSSNMGTSFDEQFF
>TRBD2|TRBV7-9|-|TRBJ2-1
TGTGCCAGCAGCTTGCGTAAACTAGCGGGCCACAATGAGCAGTTCTTC
CASSLRKLAGHNEQFF
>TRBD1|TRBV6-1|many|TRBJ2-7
TGTGCCAGCAAGGGGGCGCGACAATCAACCTACGAGCAGTACTTC
CASKGARQSTYEQYF
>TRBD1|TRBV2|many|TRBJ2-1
TGTGCCAGCAGTGAGGGCCCGGGACAGGGATCGAATGAGCAGTTCTTC
CASSEGPGQGSNEQFF
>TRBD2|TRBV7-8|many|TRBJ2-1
TGTGCCAGCAGCTTTTTAGCGGGAGAGAATAATGAGCAGTTCTTC
CASSFLAGENNEQFF
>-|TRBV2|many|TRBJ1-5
TGTGCCAGTTCCCGGTCCGATCAGCCCCAGCATTTT
CASSRSDQPQHF
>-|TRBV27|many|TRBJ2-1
TGTGCCAGCACCCCTTTATCAATAGCGGGGGGACAGGGTGAGCAGTTCTTC
CASTPLSIAGGQGEQFF
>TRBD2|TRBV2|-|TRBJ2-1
TGTGCCAGCGGAAAGACTAGCGGGAGGGCTAGCAATGAGCAGTTCTTC
CASGKTSGRASNEQFF
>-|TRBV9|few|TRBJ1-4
TGTGCCAGCAGCGTGGAGGGTCAGGGGAATGAAAAACTGTTTTTT
CASSVEGQGNEKLFF
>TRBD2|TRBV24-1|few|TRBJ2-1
TGTGCCACCAGTGATGGCAGGAGACTAGCGGGAGTTTCAAATGAGCAGTTCTTC
CATSDGRRLAGVSNEQFF
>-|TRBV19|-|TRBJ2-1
TGTGCCAGTAGTATTCTAGCGTCCGACTACAATGAGCAGTTCTTC
CASSILASDYNEQFF
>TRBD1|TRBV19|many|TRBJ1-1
TGTGCCAGTAGTACCCGGGACAGGCCTTTCCCAGTGAACACTGAAGCTTTCTTT
CASSTRDRPFPVNTEAFF
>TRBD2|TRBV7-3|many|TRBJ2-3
TGTGCCAGCAGCCCCTCCGGACTAGGTGGAACTACGCAGTATTTT
CASSPSGLGGTTQYF
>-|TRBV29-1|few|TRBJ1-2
TGCAGCGTTGTCTTGGAGGTGCGGGGTGTGGGAGGCTACACCTTC
CSVVLEVRGVGGYTF
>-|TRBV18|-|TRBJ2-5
TGTGCCAGCTCATACCGACCGAAGGGGGGGGTCCAAGAGACCCAGTACTTC
CASSYRPKGGVQETQYF
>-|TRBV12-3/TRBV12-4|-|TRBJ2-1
TGTGCCAGCGTTGGAGAGCGGGCAAACAATGAGCAGTTCTTC
CASVGERANNEQFF
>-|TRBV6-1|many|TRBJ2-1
TGTGCCAGCATCGCCGATAACAATAATAGGGAGCAGTTCTTC
CASIADNNNREQFF
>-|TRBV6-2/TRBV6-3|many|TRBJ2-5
TGTGCCAGCAGTGACCCCCGAGCTGTAAGTGAGACCCAGTACTTC
CASSDPRAVSETQYF
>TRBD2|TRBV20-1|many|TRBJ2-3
TGCAGTGTTCCCCGGGGGACTAGCGGGAGGATCAACCGTAGCACAGATACGCAGTATTTT
CSVPRGTSGRINRSTDTQYF